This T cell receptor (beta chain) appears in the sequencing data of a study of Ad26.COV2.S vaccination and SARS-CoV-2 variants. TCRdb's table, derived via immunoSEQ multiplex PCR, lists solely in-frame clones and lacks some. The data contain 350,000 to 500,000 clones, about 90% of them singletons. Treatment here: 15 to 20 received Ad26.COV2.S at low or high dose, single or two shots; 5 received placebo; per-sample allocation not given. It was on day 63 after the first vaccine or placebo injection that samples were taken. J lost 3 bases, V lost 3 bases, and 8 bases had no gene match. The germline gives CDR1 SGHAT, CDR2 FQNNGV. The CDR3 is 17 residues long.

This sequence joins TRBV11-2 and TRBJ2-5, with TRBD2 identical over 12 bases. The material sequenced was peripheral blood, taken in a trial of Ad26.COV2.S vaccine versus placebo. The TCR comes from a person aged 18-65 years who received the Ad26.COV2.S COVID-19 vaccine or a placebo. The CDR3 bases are TGTGCCAGCAGCTTCGGACTAGCGGGGAAGTTGGAAGAGACCCAGTACTTC. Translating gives CASSFGLAGKLEETQYF.